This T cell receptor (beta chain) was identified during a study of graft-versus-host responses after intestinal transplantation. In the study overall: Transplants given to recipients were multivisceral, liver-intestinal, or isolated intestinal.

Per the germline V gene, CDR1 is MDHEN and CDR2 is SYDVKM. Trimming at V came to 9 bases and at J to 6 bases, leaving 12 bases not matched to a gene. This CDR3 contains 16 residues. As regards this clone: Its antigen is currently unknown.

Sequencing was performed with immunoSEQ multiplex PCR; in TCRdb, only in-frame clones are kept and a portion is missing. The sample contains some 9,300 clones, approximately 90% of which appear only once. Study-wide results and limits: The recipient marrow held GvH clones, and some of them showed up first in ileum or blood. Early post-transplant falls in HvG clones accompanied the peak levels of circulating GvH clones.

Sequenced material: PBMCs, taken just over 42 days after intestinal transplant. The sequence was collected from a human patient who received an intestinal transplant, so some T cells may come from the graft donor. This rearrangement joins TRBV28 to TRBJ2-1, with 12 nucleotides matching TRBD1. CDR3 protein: CASTPGTGGPFNEQFF. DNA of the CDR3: TGTGCCAGTACCCCTGGGACAGGGGGCCCATTCAATGAGCAGTTCTTC. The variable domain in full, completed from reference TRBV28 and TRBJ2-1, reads DVKVTQSSRYLVKRTGEKVFLECVQDMDHENMFWYRQDPGLGLRLIYFSYDVKMKEKGDIPEGYSVSREKKERFSLILESASTNQTSMYLCASTPGTGGPFNEQFFGPGTRLTVL.